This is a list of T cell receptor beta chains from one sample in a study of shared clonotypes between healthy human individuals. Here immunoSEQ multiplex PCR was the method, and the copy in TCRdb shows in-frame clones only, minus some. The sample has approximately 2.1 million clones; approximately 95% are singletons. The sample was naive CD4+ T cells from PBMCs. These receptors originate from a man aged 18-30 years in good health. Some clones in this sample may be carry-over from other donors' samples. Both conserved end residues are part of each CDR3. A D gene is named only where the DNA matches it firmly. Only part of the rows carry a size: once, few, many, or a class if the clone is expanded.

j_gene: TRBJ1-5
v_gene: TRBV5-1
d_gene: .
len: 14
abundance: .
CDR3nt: TGCGCCAGCAGCTTGGAGGGGGTCAATCAGCCCCAGCATTTT
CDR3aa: CASSLEGVNQPQHF

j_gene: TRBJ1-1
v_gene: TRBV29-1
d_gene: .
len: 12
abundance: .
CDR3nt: TGCAGCGGACAGTGGCTGAACACTGAAGCTTTCTTT
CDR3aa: CSGQWLNTEAFF

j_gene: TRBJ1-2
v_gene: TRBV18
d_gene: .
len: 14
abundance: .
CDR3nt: TGTGCCAGCTCACTAGACGGAGCTAACTATGGCTACACCTTC
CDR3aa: CASSLDGANYGYTF

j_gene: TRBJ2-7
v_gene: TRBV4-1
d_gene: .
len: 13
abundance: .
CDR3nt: TGCGCCAGCAGCCAAGTCTTATCCGAGGAGCAGTACTTC
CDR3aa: CASSQVLSEEQYF

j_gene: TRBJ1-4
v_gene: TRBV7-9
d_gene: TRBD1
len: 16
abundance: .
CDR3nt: TGTGCCAGCAGCGACGTCAGGGGGAAGATATATGAAAAACTGTTTTTT
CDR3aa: CASSDVRGKIYEKLFF

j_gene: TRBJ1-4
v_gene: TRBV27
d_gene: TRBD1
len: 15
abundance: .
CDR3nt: TGTGCCAGCAGTTTAGAAGGGGGCCAGGGTGAAAAACTGTTTTTT
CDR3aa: CASSLEGGQGEKLFF

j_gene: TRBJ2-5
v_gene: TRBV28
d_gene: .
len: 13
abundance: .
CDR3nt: TGTGCCAGCAGACCTACCGGGAAGGAGACCCAGTACTTC
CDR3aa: CASRPTGKETQYF

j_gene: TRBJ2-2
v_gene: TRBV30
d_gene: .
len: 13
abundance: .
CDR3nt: TGTGCCTGGAGACAAGGGTGGGCCGGGGAGCTGTTTTTT
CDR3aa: CAWRQGWAGELFF

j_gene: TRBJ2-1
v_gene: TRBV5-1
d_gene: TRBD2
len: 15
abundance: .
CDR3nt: TGCGCCAGCAGCTTTAGTCTAGCGGCCTACAATGAGCAGTTCTTC
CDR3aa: CASSFSLAAYNEQFF

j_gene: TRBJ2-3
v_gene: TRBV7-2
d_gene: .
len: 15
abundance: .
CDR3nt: TGTGCCAGCAGCTTCAGGCGTAGCGTCACAGATACGCAGTATTTT
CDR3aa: CASSFRRSVTDTQYF

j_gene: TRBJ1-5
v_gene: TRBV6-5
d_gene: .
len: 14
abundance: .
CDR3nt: TGTGCCAGCAGGCGGACAGTTAGCAATCAGCCCCAGCATTTT
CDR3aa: CASRRTVSNQPQHF

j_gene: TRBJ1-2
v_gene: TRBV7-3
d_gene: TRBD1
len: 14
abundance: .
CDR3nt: TGTGCCAGCAGCTCCGGGACAGGACGGATGGGCTACACCTTC
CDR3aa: CASSSGTGRMGYTF

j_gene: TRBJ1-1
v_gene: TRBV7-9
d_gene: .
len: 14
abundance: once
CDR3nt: TGTGCCAGCAGCTTACTCATGGGTACCCCTGAAGCTTTCTTT
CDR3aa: CASSLLMGTPEAFF

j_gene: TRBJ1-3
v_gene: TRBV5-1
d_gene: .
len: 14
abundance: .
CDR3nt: TGCGCCAGCAGCTTGGCCGTCCCGCGGAGCACCATATATTTT
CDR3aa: CASSLAVPRSTIYF

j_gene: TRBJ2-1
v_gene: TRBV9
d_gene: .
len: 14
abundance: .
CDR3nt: TGTGCCAGCAGCTTGACAGATACCTACAATGAGCAGTTCTTC
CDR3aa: CASSLTDTYNEQFF

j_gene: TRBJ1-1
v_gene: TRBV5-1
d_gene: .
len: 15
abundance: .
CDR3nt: TGCGCCAGCAGCTTGGTCACCATCAGCTACACTGAAGCTTTCTTT
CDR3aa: CASSLVTISYTEAFF

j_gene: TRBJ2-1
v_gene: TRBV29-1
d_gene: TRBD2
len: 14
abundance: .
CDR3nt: TGCAGCGAACTAGCGGGCTCTTCCTACAATGAGCAGTTCTTC
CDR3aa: CSELAGSSYNEQFF

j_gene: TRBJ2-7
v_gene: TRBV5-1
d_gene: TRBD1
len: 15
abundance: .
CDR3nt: TGCGCCAGCAGCATGGGACAGCTCCTCGGTGGGGAGCAGTACTTC
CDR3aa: CASSMGQLLGGEQYF

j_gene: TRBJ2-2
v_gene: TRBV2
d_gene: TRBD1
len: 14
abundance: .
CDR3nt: TGTGCCAGCAGTGGACAGGGGAACACCGGGGAGCTGTTTTTT
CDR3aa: CASSGQGNTGELFF

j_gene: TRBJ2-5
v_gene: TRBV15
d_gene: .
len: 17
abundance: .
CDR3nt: TGTGCCACCAGCAGAGATTTAGTCGGGGGATATAGGGAGACCCAGTACTTC
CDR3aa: CATSRDLVGGYRETQYF

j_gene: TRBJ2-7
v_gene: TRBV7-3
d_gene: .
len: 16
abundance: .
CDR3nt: TGTGCCAGCAGCTTAACGGGGGCTAGCGGACCCTACGAGCAGTACTTC
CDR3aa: CASSLTGASGPYEQYF

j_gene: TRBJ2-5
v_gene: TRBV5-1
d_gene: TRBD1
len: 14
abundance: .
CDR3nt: TGCGCCAGTAACACAGGGGGCTCGGGGGAGACCCAGTACTTC
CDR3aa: CASNTGGSGETQYF

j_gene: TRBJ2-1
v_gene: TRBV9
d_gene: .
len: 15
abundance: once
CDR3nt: TGTGCCAGCAGCGGAAGGGCCCCGTCCTACAATGAGCAGTTCTTC
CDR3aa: CASSGRAPSYNEQFF

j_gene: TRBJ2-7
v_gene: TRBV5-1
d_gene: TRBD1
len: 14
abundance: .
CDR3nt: TGCGCCAGCAGCTTGGACAGGGGAACCTACGAGCAGTACTTC
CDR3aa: CASSLDRGTYEQYF

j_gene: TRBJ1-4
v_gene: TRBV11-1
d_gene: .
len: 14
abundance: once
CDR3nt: TGTGCCAGCAGCCGACGGGGGGCAGATGAAAAACTGTTTTTT
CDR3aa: CASSRRGADEKLFF

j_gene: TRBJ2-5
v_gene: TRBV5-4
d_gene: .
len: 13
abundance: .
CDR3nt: TGTGCCAGCAGCTTTCAGATCCAAGAGACCCAGTACTTC
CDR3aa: CASSFQIQETQYF

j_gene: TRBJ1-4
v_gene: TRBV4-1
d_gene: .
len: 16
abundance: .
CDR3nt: TGCGCCAGCAGCCAACTACCGGGACAATCAAATGAAAAACTGTTTTTT
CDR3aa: CASSQLPGQSNEKLFF

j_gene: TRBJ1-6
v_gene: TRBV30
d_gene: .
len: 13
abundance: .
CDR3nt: TGTGCCTGGAGCGATTGGGCTAATTCACCCCTCCACTTT
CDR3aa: CAWSDWANSPLHF

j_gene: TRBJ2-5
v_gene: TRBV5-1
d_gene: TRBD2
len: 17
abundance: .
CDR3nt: TGCGCCAGCAGCGCCTCGCTAGCGGGAGGGCCGGAAGAGACCCAGTACTTC
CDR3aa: CASSASLAGGPEETQYF

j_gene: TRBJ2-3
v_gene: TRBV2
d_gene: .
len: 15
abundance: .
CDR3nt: TGTGCCAGCAGCTTTAACAGGGCGCGCGAGGATACGCAGTATTTT
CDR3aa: CASSFNRAREDTQYF

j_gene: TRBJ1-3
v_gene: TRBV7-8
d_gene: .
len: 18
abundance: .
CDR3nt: TGTGCCAGCAGCTTAGTGCGGATTGGCACCGGGGGAGGAAACACCATATATTTT
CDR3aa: CASSLVRIGTGGGNTIYF

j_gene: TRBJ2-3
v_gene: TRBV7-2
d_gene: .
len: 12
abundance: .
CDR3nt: TGTGCCAGCAGCTCCCTGGGGGATACGCAGTATTTT
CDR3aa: CASSSLGDTQYF

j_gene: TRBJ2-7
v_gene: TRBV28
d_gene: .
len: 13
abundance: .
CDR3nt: TGTGCCAGCACTGCTCAGCCGGTTTACGAGCAGTACTTC
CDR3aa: CASTAQPVYEQYF

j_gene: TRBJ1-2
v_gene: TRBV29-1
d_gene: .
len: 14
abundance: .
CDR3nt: TGCAGCGTTGATGTGGGACCCAGAACTTATGGCTACACCTTC
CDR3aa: CSVDVGPRTYGYTF

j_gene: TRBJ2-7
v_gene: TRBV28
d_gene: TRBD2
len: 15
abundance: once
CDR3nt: TGTGCCAGCAGCTCCCTCGGACGGGAGGCGGGAGAGCAGTACTTC
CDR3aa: CASSSLGREAGEQYF

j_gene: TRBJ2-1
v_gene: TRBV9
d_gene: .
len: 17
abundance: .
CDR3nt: TGTGCCAGCAGCTCCCGTGTCGGAGACAGGATATACAATGAGCAGTTCTTC
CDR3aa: CASSSRVGDRIYNEQFF

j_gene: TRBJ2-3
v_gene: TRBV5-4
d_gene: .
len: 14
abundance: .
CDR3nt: TGTGCCAGCAGCTTGGGGGCGGGTTCTGATACGCAGTATTTT
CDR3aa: CASSLGAGSDTQYF

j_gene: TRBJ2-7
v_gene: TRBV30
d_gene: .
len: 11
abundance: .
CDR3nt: TGTGCCTGGAGCGGAACCTACGAGCAGTACTTC
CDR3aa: CAWSGTYEQYF

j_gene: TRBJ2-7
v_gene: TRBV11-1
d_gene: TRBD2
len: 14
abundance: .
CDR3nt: TGTGCCAGCAGCTTAGCGGGAGGGCCCTACGAGCAGTACTTC
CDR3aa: CASSLAGGPYEQYF